This T cell receptor (beta chain) emerged from a study of control samples from healthy donors and cancer patients. The CDR3 spans 14 residues. CDR1 is LNHDA, CDR2 SQIVND, per germline (reference sequence). The V end lost 5 bases, the J end lost 0 bases, and 8 bases lay between the germline ends. TCRdb's copy holds only in-frame clones and misses some; the assay was immunoSEQ multiplex PCR. The sample lists over 75,000 clones, 82% occurring once. This clonotype was obtained from a man aged 60-69 years in good health. The chain is built from TRBV19 and TRBJ2-1, with D unresolved. The source material was blood. The CDR3 DNA is TGTGCCAGTAGTTCCCCACCCTCCTACAATGAGCAGTTCTTC. Residues: CASSSPPSYNEQFF.